These T cell receptor beta chains were read from a single sample in a study of cytotoxic CD8 clonotypes in ibrutinib-treated CLL. The method was immunoSEQ multiplex PCR; TCRdb's version includes in-frame clones alone and lacks a portion of them. The data hold 40,000 to 60,000 clones, with 45% to 55% observed a single time. The source was PBMCs, collected after 12 months of ibrutinib treatment. All receptors derive from a human donor with chronic lymphocytic leukemia. CDR3s include the opening cysteine and the closing phenylalanine or tryptophan.

v_gene	j_gene	CDR3aa
TRBV7-3	TRBJ2-3	CASSLSPSNTDTQYF
TRBV28	TRBJ1-6	CASSQDSRRSPLHF
TRBV7-9	TRBJ2-7	CASSLATDYINYEQYF
TRBV7-3	TRBJ2-1	CASSRSQDAFFGEQFF
TRBV30	TRBJ2-2	CAWSSAGVGNTGELFF
TRBV18	TRBJ1-4	CASSPTTFGANEKLFF
TRBV4-1	TRBJ2-2	CASKGTHNTGELFF
TRBV4-2	TRBJ1-2	CASSLGTGDNYGYTF
TRBV4-1	TRBJ2-5	CASSQDAGTTETQYF
TRBV11-3	TRBJ2-1	CASSLGLGSKQFF
TRBV2	TRBJ2-3	CASSRGTDTQYF
TRBV2	TRBJ1-2	CASSPSQGGYGYTF
TRBV11-3	TRBJ1-6	CASNPLPEGRGYNSPLHF
TRBV10-3	TRBJ1-1	CAIRPGQIYTEAFF
TRBV11-2	TRBJ1-3	CASSTSQGNTIYF
TRBV5-1	TRBJ2-2	CASSLRTGSTGELFF
TRBV11-2	TRBJ2-7	CASSHHLYEQYF
TRBV7-3	TRBJ2-1	CASSLSLGEQFF
TRBV29-1	TRBJ2-3	CSVQTSGESTDTQYF
TRBV5-1	TRBJ1-5	CASSLDGLRQPQHF
TRBV5-4	TRBJ1-1	CASSLDGVNTEAFF
TRBV27	TRBJ2-4	CASSSDRAGNIQYF
TRBV5-1	TRBJ1-6	CASRTGDWHSPLHF
TRBV23-1	TRBJ2-7	CASSQREQYF
TRBV9	TRBJ2-6	CASSPRPSGANVLTF
TRBV7-9	TRBJ1-5	CASSPQDNNQPQHF
TRBV6-1	TRBJ1-1	CASRGLGRGQTEAFF
TRBV18	TRBJ2-5	CASTDLSQGFGETQYF
TRBV6-4	TRBJ1-1	CASSVHLNTEAFF
TRBV18	TRBJ1-2	CASSPDRGGTNYGYTF
TRBV19	TRBJ1-2	CASKGTGTGGYTF
TRBV15	TRBJ1-2	CATSIAGEPTYGYTF
TRBV27	TRBJ1-1	CASSAGTGFTEAFF
TRBV5-1	TRBJ1-1	CASSAVTGNTEAFF
TRBV5-1	TRBJ1-2	CASSYGAANYGYTF
TRBV5-3	TRBJ1-2	CASSQGQGNYGYTF
TRBV4-2	TRBJ2-5	CASSQVGGVQETQYF
TRBV6-6	TRBJ1-2	CASSYFPGQGLGYTF
TRBV7-9	TRBJ1-2	CASRDGNYGYTF
TRBV29-1	TRBJ2-3	CSVERDSSTDTQYF
TRBV7-2	TRBJ2-1	CASSSAGTGLFEQFF
TRBV7-6	TRBJ2-2	CASRLFEGDTGELFF
TRBV30	TRBJ2-7	CAWSVLAGVSYEQYF
TRBV28	TRBJ1-5	CASSLAADSNQPQHF
TRBV15	TRBJ2-5	CATGRAGTETQYF
TRBV5-6	TRBJ2-2	CASSLRLAGTGELFF
TRBV6-4	TRBJ1-6	CASSDTVGSGSPLHF
TRBV29-1	TRBJ2-6	CSVGAGSGANVLTF
TRBV6-1	TRBJ2-2	CASSEALAGHTSGELFF
TRBV7-2	TRBJ2-2	CASTLGGRIGELFF
TRBV4-1	TRBJ2-7	CASRPVEGPYEQYF
TRBV7-2	TRBJ2-3	CASSLAIASDTQYF